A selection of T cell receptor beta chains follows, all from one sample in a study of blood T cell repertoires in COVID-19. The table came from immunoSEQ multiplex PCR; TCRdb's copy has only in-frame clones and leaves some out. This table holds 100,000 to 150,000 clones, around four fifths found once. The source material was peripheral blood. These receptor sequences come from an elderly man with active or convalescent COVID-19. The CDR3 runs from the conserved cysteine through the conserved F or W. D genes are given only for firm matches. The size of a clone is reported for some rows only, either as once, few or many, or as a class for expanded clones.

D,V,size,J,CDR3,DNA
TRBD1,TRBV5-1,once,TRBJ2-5,CASSSQGAEETQYF,TGCGCCAGCAGCTCACAGGGGGCTGAGGAGACCCAGTACTTC
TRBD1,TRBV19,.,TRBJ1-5,CASNIQGADQPQHF,TGTGCCAGTAACATACAGGGGGCGGATCAGCCCCAGCATTTT
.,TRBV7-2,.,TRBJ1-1,CASSLDVSGVNTEAFF,TGTGCCAGCAGCTTAGACGTGTCAGGGGTGAACACTGAAGCTTTCTTT
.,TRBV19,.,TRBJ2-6,CASSILGRPSGANVLTF,TGTGCCAGTAGTATTCTAGGGAGACCCTCTGGGGCCAACGTCCTGACTTTC
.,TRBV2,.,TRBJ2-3,CASREGRGTDTQYF,TGTGCCAGCAGGGAGGGCAGGGGGACAGATACGCAGTATTTT
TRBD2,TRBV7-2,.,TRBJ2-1,CASSLASGSGGPWYNEQFF,TGTGCCAGCAGCTTAGCGTCGGGTAGCGGGGGCCCCTGGTACAATGAGCAGTTCTTC
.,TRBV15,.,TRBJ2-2,CATAEKGGGVGTGELFF,TGTGCCACGGCAGAGAAAGGGGGAGGGGTAGGAACCGGGGAGCTGTTTTTT
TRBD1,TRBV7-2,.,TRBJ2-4,CASNNRDRVELKNIQYF,TGTGCCAGCAATAACCGGGACAGGGTCGAGTTAAAAAACATTCAGTACTTC
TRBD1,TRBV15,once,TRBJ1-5,CATSSRTGASNQPQHF,TGTGCCACCAGCAGCCGGACAGGGGCAAGCAATCAGCCCCAGCATTTT
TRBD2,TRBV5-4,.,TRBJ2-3,CASSLAGGGTDTQYF,TGTGCCAGCAGCCTAGCGGGGGGGGGCACAGATACGCAGTATTTT
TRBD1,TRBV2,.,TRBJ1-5,CATSDRGSQPQHF,TGTGCCACCTCGGACAGGGGCAGCCAGCCCCAGCATTTT
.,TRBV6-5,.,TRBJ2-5,CASRQSGGWETQYF,TGTGCCAGCAGACAGTCGGGGGGCTGGGAGACCCAGTACTTC
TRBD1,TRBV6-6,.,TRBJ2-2,CASSSRQGAFGELFF,TGTGCCAGCAGTTCGCGACAGGGGGCTTTCGGGGAGCTGTTTTTT
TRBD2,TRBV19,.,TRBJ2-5,CASSIDERGQETQYF,TGTGCCAGTAGTATAGATGAGCGGGGCCAAGAGACCCAGTACTTC
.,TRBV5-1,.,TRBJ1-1,CASSLGRGGPEAFF,TGCGCCAGCAGCTTGGGTAGGGGTGGGCCTGAAGCTTTCTTT
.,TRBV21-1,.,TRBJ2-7,CASSAQGPEDEQYF,TGTGCCAGCAGCGCTCAGGGTCCCGAAGACGAGCAGTACTTC
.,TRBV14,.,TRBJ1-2,CASSQAGVHGYTF,TGTGCCAGCAGCCAAGCGGGGGTTCATGGCTACACCTTC
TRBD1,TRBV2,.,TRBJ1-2,CASSDWDREDGYTF,TGTGCCAGCAGTGATTGGGACAGGGAGGATGGCTACACCTTC
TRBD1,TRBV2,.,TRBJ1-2,CASSEDRGVYGYTF,TGTGCCAGCAGTGAAGACAGGGGGGTCTATGGCTACACCTTC
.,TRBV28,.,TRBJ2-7,CASSSPQGSTSTYEQYF,TGTGCCAGCAGTTCCCCGCAGGGCAGCACATCAACCTACGAGCAGTACTTC
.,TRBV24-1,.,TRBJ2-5,CATSLRGSETQYF,TGTGCCACCAGCCTCAGGGGTTCCGAGACCCAGTACTTC
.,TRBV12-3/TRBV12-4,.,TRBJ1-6,CASSLVEDSPLHF,TGTGCCAGCAGTTTAGTCGAGGATTCACCCCTCCACTTT
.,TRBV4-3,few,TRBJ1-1,CASSRLAGSTEAFF,TGCGCCAGCAGCCGTCTGGCAGGGTCAACTGAAGCTTTCTTT
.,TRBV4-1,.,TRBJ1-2,CASSQDGQNYGYTF,TGCGCCAGCAGCCAAGATGGACAGAACTATGGCTACACCTTC
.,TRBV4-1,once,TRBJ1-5,CASSQDRGNQPQHF,TGCGCCAGCAGCCAAGATCGGGGGAATCAGCCCCAGCATTTT
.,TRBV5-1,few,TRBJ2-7,CASSLEAGLLIEQYF,TGCGCCAGCAGCTTGGAGGCAGGGCTCCTAATCGAGCAGTACTTC
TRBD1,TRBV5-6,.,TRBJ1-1,CASSLYRGTEAFF,TGTGCCAGCAGCTTGTACAGGGGGACTGAAGCTTTCTTT
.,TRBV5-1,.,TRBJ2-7,CASSIDSSYEQYF,TGCGCCAGCAGCATAGATAGCTCCTACGAGCAGTACTTC
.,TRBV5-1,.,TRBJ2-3,CASSGQPSGATDTQYF,TGCGCCAGCAGCGGACAGCCTAGCGGTGCCACAGATACGCAGTATTTT
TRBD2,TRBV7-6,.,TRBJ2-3,CASSLEYPAGGPHTQYF,TGTGCCAGCAGCTTAGAGTATCCAGCGGGGGGGCCACATACGCAGTATTTT
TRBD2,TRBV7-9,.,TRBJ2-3,CASSLPLAGLPSTDTQYF,TGTGCCAGCAGCCTACCACTAGCGGGACTACCTAGCACAGATACGCAGTATTTT
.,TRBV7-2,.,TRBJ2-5,CASSSQIAPRGKETQYF,TGTGCCAGCAGCTCCCAAATAGCCCCTCGGGGTAAGGAGACCCAGTACTTC
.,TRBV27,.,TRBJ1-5,CASSRTGPVDQPQHF,TGTGCCAGCAGTCGAACAGGGCCAGTGGATCAGCCCCAGCATTTT
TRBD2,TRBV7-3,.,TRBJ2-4,CASSLGTTKNIQYF,TGTGCCAGCAGCTTAGGGACTACCAAAAACATTCAGTACTTC
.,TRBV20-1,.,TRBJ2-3,CSASFRGIDTQYF,TGCAGTGCTAGTTTCAGGGGTATAGATACGCAGTATTTT
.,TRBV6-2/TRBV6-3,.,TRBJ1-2,CASSNPTDYGYTF,TGTGCCAGCAGTAATCCGACAGACTATGGCTACACCTTC
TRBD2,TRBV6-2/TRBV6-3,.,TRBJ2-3,CASSYGGGGDTQYF,TGTGCCAGCAGTTACGGGGGGGGTGGTGATACGCAGTATTTT
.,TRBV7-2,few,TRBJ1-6,CASSLEAGNSPLHF,TGTGCCAGCAGCTTAGAAGCAGGGAATTCACCCCTCCACTTT
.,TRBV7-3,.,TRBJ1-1,CASSLYRVANTEAFF,TGTGCCAGCAGCTTGTACAGGGTGGCGAACACTGAAGCTTTCTTT
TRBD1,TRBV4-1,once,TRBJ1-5,CASSQRTGDLSNQPQHF,TGCGCCAGCAGCCAAAGGACAGGTGACCTGAGCAATCAGCCCCAGCATTTT
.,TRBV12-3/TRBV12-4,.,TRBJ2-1,CASTPGAEEQFF,TGTGCCAGCACCCCTGGAGCGGAGGAGCAGTTCTTC
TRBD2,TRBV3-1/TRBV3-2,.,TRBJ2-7,CASSQRREGTYEQYF,TGTGCCAGCAGCCAACGCCGGGAGGGAACCTACGAGCAGTACTTC
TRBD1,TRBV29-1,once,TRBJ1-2,CSVAGTGSNYGYTF,TGCAGCGTGGCCGGGACAGGGAGTAACTATGGCTACACCTTC